This T cell receptor beta chain was captured in a study of cytomegalovirus exposure and HLA in healthy donors (dated 2017 in TCRdb). Regarding the research as a whole: An earlier analysis of some 620 of the donors reported about 280 Gb of sequence data and 117 million unique TCR beta sequences obtained from about 179 million T cells. Among 398 genotyped donors of the cohort, an average of about 240,000 unique TCR beta nucleotide sequences were sequenced per donor, around 18% of them non-productive. An earlier analysis of 587 of the donors used high-throughput TCR beta sequencing to judge whether each TCR beta V gene segment behaved as functional or pseudogenic. All discovery cohort repertoires had been generated on a single sequencing platform. High-throughput TCR immunosequencing, statistical association of individual TCRs with disease status, and machine learning were combined to predict cytomegalovirus infection status. In the later analysis, no new phenotypic data were used to find candidate immune exposures; instead, reliance was placed on TCR beta sequences and their occurrence across donors. Typing coverage differed by locus: A, B, C, DRB1 and DQB1 were typed in roughly 620-640 donors, DQA1 in about 500, DPA1 in around 580, and DPB1 in around 440. In addition to the first cohort of around 670 subjects, a separate validation cohort of 130 or so different subjects was used. In a later genetic analysis, genome-wide SNP genotypes for about three fifths of the 666 donors were used, and that subset was treated as a discovery cohort. The study used immunosequencing to profile the T cell repertoires of around 600 subjects and linked those repertoires to cytomegalovirus serostatus. Of the 300 to 500 genotyped donors, 70% to 90% were placed in the genetic ancestry cluster associated with self-reported Caucasian donors. The study was designed to test whether signatures of past pathogen exposure could be identified by cataloging public T cell receptors. To study patterns of TCR occurrence, a later analysis re-analyzed previously published TCR beta repertoires from several hundred donors and added high-resolution HLA genotyping. An early release covering roughly 640 HLA-typed donors comprised about 310 gigabases of sequencing data and 85 million or so unique TCR sequences. HLA typing included class I and class II loci at four-digit resolution. Donor age, sex, ethnicity and CMV serostatus were compiled together with the repertoire data. Because of strong linkage in the cohort, five DR-DQ haplotypes were treated as single units for association and clustering. Broader findings and caveats from the paper: Three of the identified cytomegalovirus-associated TCR beta chains were confirmed in vitro to be specific for cytomegalovirus antigens. Because HLA typing was unavailable for some donors at each locus, only the typed subset was used in association tests. The sequencing pipeline was judged likely to have produced a cluster of highly shared sequence variants as a technical artifact. The study listed approximately 150 TCR beta chains as associated with cytomegalovirus. The only immune exposure information available for the cohort was CMV serostatus. The presence/absence analyses assumed that sequencing depth was roughly uniform across donors, and that assumption may not be true. The 87-base-pair reads could not distinguish some IMGT-functional V segments, including TRBV6-2 and TRBV6-3, so those segments were excluded. According to a later analysis, most CMV-associated TCR beta chains appeared to be HLA-restricted, and the HLA associations seemed to be driven largely by CMV exposure. Compared with the approximately 670-donor mean, donors in an Asian-associated ancestry cluster had fewer N-insertions in productive TCRs, according to a later genetic analysis. The classifier was reported to diagnose cytomegalovirus status with high specificity and sensitivity in both the original and validation cohorts. Because counts were too low, some 17 rarely observed V segments, including chromosome 9 orphons, were left out of the earlier analysis of over 550 of the donors. Assigning TCR associations to individual alleles was difficult when HLA alleles, especially DR and DQ, strongly co-occurred. According to a later analysis, parvovirus B19, influenza, CMV and Epstein-Barr virus appeared linked to several top co-occurrence clusters. Most TCR sequences were observed very rarely across donors, whereas some public TCRs were present in many individuals. A further reported finding was that TCR beta sequences accurately predicted the HLA-A and HLA-B alleles for most subjects in the first cohort. The cohort was sequenced for TCR beta chains only, and without alpha or paired-chain data the features that could be detected were limited. Linkage disequilibrium might explain the correlated functional status among segregating V segments, but an unknown experimental factor could not be excluded. It was suggested by the authors that the approach could potentially be generalized to other disease states and immunological phenotypes. According to a later analysis, TCR association rates differed among HLA loci, with DRB1 alleles showing the most associated TCRs and HLA-C alleles showing the fewest. A later analysis found that HLA-associated TCR beta chains were more clonally expanded and had lower generation probabilities than equally common non-associated chains. A later analysis associated about 17,000 TCR beta sequences with specific HLA alleles at a false discovery rate of 0.05. In an earlier analysis of some 540 of the donors, most TCR beta V segments appeared in productive rearrangements about 87% or about 30% of the time, broadly matching IMGT annotations. An association between a missense DCLRE1C variant and V-gene and J-gene trimming of TCR beta chains was found in a later genetic analysis and replicated in an independent cohort.

Of note for this clone: The antigen it binds to is not known. No base quality information exists; no much larger clone differs at one position.

The receptor library was made with the immunoSEQ multiplex PCR assay. A mixture of 60 forward primers for TCR Vbeta segments and 13 reverse primers for TCR Jbeta segments was used in the multiplex PCR. Amplification of the CDR3 region of rearranged TCR beta genes was performed with a multiplex PCR assay on genomic DNA. The Illumina HiSeq System was used to sequence the amplified TCR beta libraries as 87-base-pair reads. The authors' pipeline ran thus. A later analysis counted about 80 million unique TCR beta chains across the 550 to 800 repertoires, and 10 million to 12 million of these chains were shared by at least two donors. A nearest-neighbor algorithm error-corrected the raw reads and collapsed the reads into unique sequences, merging closely related sequences to remove PCR and sequencing errors. CDR3 sequences were aligned to IMGT reference sequences to assign V, D and J gene segments. For a sequence to be retained, a match of at least six nucleotides was required to both a V gene segment and a J gene segment. Rearrangements were classified as productive when the CDR3 lacked stop codons and remained in frame with V and J, and all other rearrangements were classified as non-productive. CDR3 was defined by IMGT convention, running from the second conserved V-encoded cysteine to the conserved J-encoded phenylalanine. The earlier analysis of about 500 of the donors excluded sequences that lacked an unambiguous match to a single V gene segment. An earlier analysis of 587 of the donors classified V segments as functional when productive rearrangements were above 56.7% and as segregating when the standard deviation between donors was above 5%. To diagnose cytomegalovirus status from the catalog of TCR beta chain sequences, a statistical classification framework was built. A later analysis assigned V and J genes by comparing TCR nucleotide sequences with IMGT/GENE-DB human TR gene sequences. Using the TCRdist pipeline, a later analysis assigned CDR3 sequences along with most-parsimonious VDJ recombination scenarios. A later analysis defined each TCR beta chain by its CDR3 amino acid sequence plus V-gene family, and excluded reads lacking a unique V-gene family. As a way to deal with suspected cross-contamination and a sequencing artifact, a later analysis dropped approximately 570 nucleotide sequences that were highly shared and had low generation probability. In a later analysis, a clonal expansion index for each public chain was calculated from normalized within-repertoire ranks of inferred template counts. A later analysis computed generation probabilities with a VDJ recombination model fitted to out-of-frame rearrangements, and checked the results against IGoR. In a later analysis, hypergeometric tests were used to score TCR-TCR, TCR-HLA and TCR-CMV co-occurrence, with a repertoire-size bias correction applied to TCR pairs. A later analysis estimated false discovery rates by permuting HLA or CMV assignments 20 times. In a later analysis, co-occurring TCRs were grouped using DBSCAN, with TCRdist sequence similarity added in when clustering inside HLA-allele-positive subsets. Repertoires with fewer than 30,000 or more than 120,000 public chains were left out of co-occurrence clustering, as were five repertoires with anomalous nucleotide sharing. Entries here come from immuneACCESS through TCRdb and include only in-frame sequences with V and J called. Some clones fail to appear in such tables; in the studies checked, an unresolved V gene covers under half of the shortfall, and the cause of the remainder is unknown. The V and J calls and clone size were taken over from that table, and D and trimming were inferred from the DNA. The sample table lists approximately 100,000 clones, more than 60% of them with a count of one. More than 2% of the sample is taken by the ten largest.

The cohort was made up of several hundred healthy bone marrow donors. All cohort members were sampled while nominally healthy, although unrecorded immune exposures were likely present. The donor was CMV seronegative and was included in the group of about 350 seronegative cohort members. Every donor gave a peripheral blood sample, and the peripheral blood mononuclear cells from that sample were used for TCR beta sequencing. The Qiagen DNeasy Blood Extraction Kit was used to extract genomic DNA from the blood cell samples. For this chain, trimming is 1 base at the V end and 6 bases at the J end, and the number of junction bases without a gene match is 4. CDR1 and CDR2 are drawn from the germline V gene (reference sequence): SGHNT, YYREEE. From cysteine to phenylalanine, the CDR3 is 14 amino acids long. The sequence is cut down to CDR3 DNA, 42 bases in frame from base 1.

The sequence links TRBV5-4 to TRBJ2-7, and TRBD1 matches 10 of the central bases. The TCR was taken from a man between 40 and 49 years old in good health and CMV-seronegative. The sample taken for sequencing was PBMCs. The DNA sequence is TGTGCCAGCAGCTTGATGACAGGGGGCGTCGAGCAGTACTTC. Its amino acids are CASSLMTGGVEQYF.